The 21 T cell receptor beta chains below come from one sample, sequenced in a study of T-cell memory formation after mild COVID-19. Using its own MiXCR run on the 5' RACE reads, TCRdb lists one record per CDR3 protein. The data contain about 150,000 distinct CDR3 sequences, about 5.7% of them seen just once; the ten biggest clones take up 2% to 2.5%. Sequencing was done on a sample of PBMCs or a T cell subset sorted from them (not recorded which). Source of these receptors: an adult woman who had mild COVID-19 (a few samples of this study predate the infection). Cell type and time point are not known.

This clonotype came up a few times. V usage is TRBV7-2 and J usage is TRBJ2-1, with TRBD2 identical over 14 bases. V trimming: 0 bases; J trimming: 7 bases; junction bases outside the gene matches: 2. Germline-derived CDR1 and CDR2 are SGHTA and FQGNSA. The CDR3 runs to 16 residues. The CDR3: CASSLAGLAGVNEQFF. CDR3 DNA sequence: TGTGCCAGCAGCTTAGCGGGACTAGCGGGAGTTAATGAGCAGTTCTTC.

This clonotype was seen many times. The chain joins TRBV12-3 or TRBV12-4 to TRBJ2-3; 7 bases are a match to TRBD2. The CDR3 loop spans 14 amino acids. With V trimmed by 3 bases and J by 4 bases, 4 bases remained unmatched. The CDR3 region is CASSFGGSSDTQYF. DNA for the CDR3: TGTGCCAGCAGTTTCGGCGGGAGCTCAGATACGCAGTATTTT.

This clonotype occurred a few times. This chain connects TRBV6-5 to TRBJ2-3, with D perhaps given as TRBD1 or TRBD2 (5 bases each). This CDR3 spans 18 amino acids. Germline CDR1 reads MNHEY; CDR2 reads SVGAGI. Trimming took off 0 bases at V and 1 base at J, with 17 bases between the two ends. The CDR3: CASSYSPPGTSGTDTQYF. The CDR3 region has the DNA TGTGCCAGCAGTTACTCCCCCCCAGGGACCTCCGGCACAGATACGCAGTATTTT.

This clonotype turned up a few times. The rearrangement joins TRBV28 to TRBJ2-5; D may be TRBD1 (5 bases). The germline V and J ends were trimmed by 7 bases and 7 bases, with 13 bases remaining between them. CDR1 and CDR2 from the germline V gene are MDHEN and SYDVKM. The length of the CDR3 is 12 residues. This chain's CDR3 is CASNPGKGTQYF. The CDR3 nucleotides read TGTGCCAGCAATCCAGGGAAGGGGACCCAGTACTTC.

There are many counts of this clonotype. The V gene is TRBV7-9, the J gene TRBJ1-1; TRBD1 might be the D (5 bases). The CDR3 spans 15 residues. CDR1 and CDR2 from the germline V gene are SEHNR and FQNEAQ (reference sequence). CDR3 region: CLLTPSQGVNTEAFF. CDR3 DNA: TGTCTCCTAACCCCGTCGCAGGGCGTGAACACTGAAGCTTTCTTT. The full variable domain, in which reference TRBV7-9 and TRBJ1-1 provide the parts outside the CDR3, is DTGVSQNPRHKITKRGQNVTFRCDPISEHNRLYWYRQTLGQGPEFLTYFQNEAQLEKSRLLSDRFSAERPKGSFSTLEIQRTEQGDSAMYLCLLTPSQGVNTEAFFGQGTRLTVV.

This clonotype was recorded a few times. This CDR3 is CASRTSGAYNEQFF. DNA of the CDR3: TGTGCCAGCCGGACTAGCGGAGCATACAATGAGCAGTTCTTC. This sequence joins TRBV12-3 or TRBV12-4 and TRBJ2-1; the match to TRBD2 covers 10 bases. CDR3 length: 14 amino acids. V trimming: 8 bases; J trimming: 4 bases; junction bases outside the gene matches: 5.

The chain employs TRBV7-2 and TRBJ2-3; 8 bases are a match to TRBD1. Unmatched junction bases numbered 6, after V lost 5 bases and J lost 5 bases. CDR1 is SGHTA and CDR2 is FQGNSA in the germline V gene. CDR3 size: 14 residues. CDR3 in amino acids: CASSVGTGGDTQYF. As DNA, the CDR3 is TGTGCCAGCAGCGTCGGGACAGGCGGAGATACGCAGTATTTT.

There are a few counts of this clonotype. The rearrangement joins TRBV6-5 to TRBJ2-2; TRBD1 aligns across 8 bases. Trimming removed 5 bases from V and 7 bases from J; junction bases left unmatched: 6. This CDR3 spans 14 amino acids. Germline values: CDR1 MNHEY, CDR2 SVGAGI. CDR3 protein: CASSRDRGVGELFF. Here the CDR3 DNA reads TGTGCCAGCAGTAGAGACAGGGGTGTCGGGGAGCTGTTTTTT.

The chain combines TRBV9 with TRBJ2-2; D remains unclear. The V and J ends lost 0 bases and 1 base respectively, with 4 bases between them. CDR1 is SGDLS and CDR2 is YYNGEE in the germline V gene. CDR3 size: 14 residues. Here the CDR3 DNA reads TGTGCCAGCAGCGTAGTGAGGAACACCGGGGAGCTGTTTTTT. Its translation is CASSVVRNTGELFF.

This clonotype was seen more than once but under ten times. The J gene is TRBJ1-4, the V gene TRBV20-1; D is unresolved. The CDR3 has 15 residues. Germline assignment: CDR1 DFQATT and CDR2 SNEGSKA (reference sequence). The germline V and J ends were trimmed by 0 bases and 5 bases, with 13 bases remaining between them. The CDR3 DNA is TGCAGTGCTAGAGATCGTTGGGGTGCGAATGAAAAACTGTTTTTT. Its protein product is CSARDRWGANEKLFF.

This clonotype was found a few times. V gene TRBV24-1 combines with J gene TRBJ2-1; TRBD2 matches 15 bases. Germline loops: CDR1 KGHDR, CDR2 SFDVKD. V shed 3 bases, J shed 15 bases, and the junction held 5 bases outside the gene matches. The CDR3 loop spans 14 amino acids. CDR3 sequence: CATSDGLAGGPRFF. Here the CDR3 DNA reads TGTGCCACCAGTGATGGACTAGCGGGAGGGCCTCGGTTCTTC.

The chain has TRBV12-3 or TRBV12-4 and TRBJ1-5, with D maybe TRBD1 (6 bases). The CDR3 extends over 14 amino acids. The V end lost 5 bases, the J end lost 5 bases, and 13 bases lay between the germline ends. CDR3 sequence: CASSRGGGHQPQHF. CDR3 DNA: TGTGCCAGCAGTAGGGGTGGGGGGCATCAGCCCCAGCATTTT.

This clonotype was seen at least ten times. V and J are TRBV7-2 and TRBJ2-4, with a tentative D call TRBD1 (8 bases). The germline V gene encodes CDR1 SGHTA and CDR2 FQGNSA. The CDR3 is made up of 15 amino acids. V lost 2 bases to trimming and J lost 15 bases, with 23 bases between them. CDR3 sequence (DNA): TGTGCCAGCAGCTTAACTTGGACAGGGAGGGATTGGGTGTACTTC. Its protein is CASSLTWTGRDWVYF.

Of note for this clonotype: A read error may be the cause here, since a much bigger clone is one base away. The chain is built from TRBV3-1 and TRBJ2-7; TRBD2 aligns across 9 bases. The trim removed 3 bases at V and 5 bases at J, leaving 11 bases unmatched. This CDR3 spans 16 amino acids. Germline V gene sequence: CDR1 LGHDT, CDR2 YNNKEL (reference sequence). In DNA form, the CDR3 reads TGTGCCAGCAGCCAGGGGAATAGCGGGAGAGTCCACGAGCAGTACTTC. It translates to CASSQGNSGRVHEQYF.

A few counts support this clonotype. This sequence joins TRBV6-1 and TRBJ1-3; no reliable D call. In germline, CDR1 is MNHNS, CDR2 SASEGT. The length of the CDR3 is 14 residues. The germline V and J ends were trimmed by 8 bases and 1 base, with 12 bases remaining between them. CDR3 coding DNA: TGTGCCAGCGAGTGGGGAAGGTCTGGAAACACCATATATTTT. This gives the protein CASEWGRSGNTIYF.

The DNA of the CDR3 is TGTGCCAGCAGCTCCCGGGGGGGGGCGACAGGGGCCCCTGAAGCTTTCTTT. It yields the protein CASSSRGGATGAPEAFF. This chain links TRBV7-9 with TRBJ1-1; 8 bases are a match to TRBD1. CDR1 SEHNR and CDR2 FQNEAQ come from the germline V gene (reference sequence). With 4 bases clipped from V and 6 bases from J, the junction kept 16 bases outside the gene matches. This CDR3 comprises 17 residues.

The chain uses TRBV18 and TRBJ2-3; TRBD2 aligns across 7 bases. The V gene end was trimmed by 0 bases and the J gene end by 0 bases; junction bases not matched to a gene: 9. Germline CDR1 and CDR2: KGHSH and LQKENI. This CDR3 spans 18 amino acids. CDR3 coding DNA: TGTGCCAGCTCACCACCTATGGCTAGCGGAGCTAGCACAGATACGCAGTATTTT. As protein: CASSPPMASGASTDTQYF.

This clonotype was counted at least ten times. The chain recombines TRBV12-3 or TRBV12-4 with TRBJ2-1, with a tentative D call TRBD2 (5 bases). This CDR3 region has 15 residues. V lost 1 base to trimming and J lost 0 bases, with 7 bases between them. The DNA for the CDR3 is TGTGCCAGCAGTTTAGGAGGGCCCTCCTACAATGAGCAGTTCTTC. Amino acid sequence: CASSLGGPSYNEQFF.

This clonotype was detected many times. The gene calls are TRBV18 and TRBJ2-5; D tentatively reads TRBD1 or TRBD2 (6 bases each). Deletions cut 2 bases from V and 5 bases from J, with 12 bases between. CDR3 length equals 14 residues. In germline, CDR1 is KGHSH, CDR2 LQKENI. The CDR3 bases are TGTGCCAGCTCACCAATCGGGGGCCCGGAGACCCAGTACTTC. It codes for CASSPIGGPETQYF.

The chain is built from TRBV25-1 and TRBJ2-7, with D tentatively TRBD2 (5 bases). The CDR3 consists of 12 residues. V shed 7 bases and J shed 6 bases, with 13 bases lying between them. CDR1 and CDR2 from the germline V gene are MGHDK and SYGVNS. The CDR3 DNA follows: TGTGCCAGCAACCTGCCTGAGGGCGAGCAGTACTTC. Translated: CASNLPEGEQYF.

Ten or more counts support this clonotype. The chain joins TRBV5-1 to TRBJ2-1; D gene uncertain. V lost 0 bases and J 2 bases, leaving 12 bases between the germline ends. The germline V gene encodes CDR1 SGHRS and CDR2 YFSETQ. The CDR3 consists of 16 residues. CDR3 sequence: CASSLEPSAAYNEQFF. CDR3 nucleotides: TGCGCCAGCAGCTTGGAGCCAAGCGCAGCCTACAATGAGCAGTTCTTC. Variable domain in full (rest from reference TRBV5-1 and TRBJ2-1): KAGVTQTPRYLIKTRGQQVTLSCSPISGHRSVSWYQQTPGQGLQFLFEYFSETQRNKGNFPGRFSGRQFSNSRSEMNVSTLELGDSALYLCASSLEPSAAYNEQFFGPGTRLTVL.